Listed here is a single T cell receptor beta chain. In the original processing: Reference gene primer amplification gave nucleated cell count estimates. Some clones are missing from TCRdb's copy, which holds only in-frame ones; the method was immunoSEQ multiplex PCR. That table furnishes V, J and clone size, whereas the DNA furnished D and trimming. The table has about 410,000 clones, about 90% seen once. CDR1 and CDR2 (germline): SGHRS, YFSETQ. The CDR3 contains 16 residues. V was clipped by 4 bases and J by 8 bases; unmatched bases: 16. The record originates from a study of blood T cell repertoires in COVID-19. The wider study: Italy, Spain and the United States were the sources of the convalescent and acute COVID-19 samples.

Participants spanned ages 18 to 89 years and resided in about two dozen US areas. This rearrangement joins TRBV5-1 to TRBJ1-2; TRBD1 agrees at 8 bases. The specimen was PBMCs or T cells enriched from blood (not recorded which). This receptor was obtained from a woman aged 25 to 39 who had recovered from COVID-19. The CDR3 DNA follows: TGCGCCAGCAGCCCCAGACAGGGGATGAACTCTGGGGGCTACACCTTC. It codes for CASSPRQGMNSGGYTF.